A single sample is the source of the 12 T cell receptor beta chains below, sequenced in a study of cytomegalovirus exposure and HLA in healthy donors. Primers included in the PCR were 60 Vbeta and 13 Jbeta primers. TCRdb keeps only in-frame clones here, not all; method: immunoSEQ multiplex PCR. The data contain some 130,000 clones, roughly 80% of them seen just once; the ten biggest clones take up approximately 2%. Sequenced material: PBMCs. These receptors were collected from a man aged 30 to 39 in good health and CMV-seronegative.

Regarding this clone: A read error may produce the germline difference seen at one junction end. The chain carries TRBV5-4 and TRBJ2-1; 13 bases map to TRBD2. The CDR3 runs to 17 residues. In germline, CDR1 is SGHNT, CDR2 YYREEE (reference sequence). CDR3 residues: CVSSTGTSGKQYNEQFF. In DNA, the CDR3 is TGTGTCAGCAGTACCGGGACTAGCGGGAAACAATACAATGAGCAGTTCTTC. Full variable domain (rest looked up from reference TRBV5-4 and TRBJ2-1): ETGVTQSPTHLIKTRGQQVTLRCSSQSGHNTVSWYQQALGQGPQFIFQYYREEENGRGNFPPRFSGLQFPNYSSELNVNALELDDSALYLCVSSTGTSGKQYNEQFFGPGTRLTVL.

CDR3 amino acids: CASSPGYTYEQYF. CDR3 sequence (DNA): TGTGCCAGCAGCCCGGGGTACACCTACGAGCAGTACTTC. The rearrangement links TRBV7-9 to TRBJ2-7, with D possibly being TRBD2 (5 bases). The CDR3 has 13 residues. Per germline, CDR1 SEHNR and CDR2 FQNEAQ (reference sequence). V was cut by 5 bases and J by 2 bases, with 10 bases left in between.

The rearrangement joins TRBV7-9 to TRBJ1-2; 9 bases map to TRBD1. The CDR3 length is 17 residues. With 2 bases clipped from V and 13 bases from J, the junction kept 20 bases outside the gene matches. Germline V CDR1 and CDR2: SEHNR, FQNEAQ (reference sequence). CDR3 region: CASSLSNPRDREGVLTF. CDR3 nucleotide sequence: TGTGCCAGCAGCTTAAGTAACCCCCGGGACAGGGAGGGGGTTCTCACCTTC.

This rearrangement joins TRBV7-2 to TRBJ2-7; TRBD1 is a possible D gene (7 bases). Trimming left V 7 bases short and J 4 bases short, with 17 bases between. The CDR3 spans 14 residues. Germline V gives CDR1 SGHTA, CDR2 FQGNSA. For the CDR3, the DNA is TGTGCCAGCACCTTCGCGGGACAGCCGTACGAGCAGTACTTC. Translation gives CASTFAGQPYEQYF.

The sample holds one count of this clone. V gene TRBV5-4 combines with J gene TRBJ2-3; 7 bases agree with TRBD2. CDR1 and CDR2 (germline): SGHNT, YYREEE (reference sequence). Trimming took 0 bases from V and 3 from J; bases not matched to a gene: 7. CDR3 length: 16 residues. The CDR3 sequence is CASSLDSGLGTDTQYF. Here the CDR3 DNA reads TGTGCCAGCAGCTTGGATAGCGGGCTGGGGACAGATACGCAGTATTTT.

This clone was observed a single time. V gene TRBV5-4 combines with J gene TRBJ1-2; 8 nucleotides line up with TRBD1. V was pared by 4 bases and J by 5 bases, with 16 bases of the junction left unmatched. This CDR3 comprises 17 residues. Germline lookup yields CDR1 SGHNT and CDR2 YYREEE (reference sequence). CDR3 sequence: CASSMGRDRFSGYGYTF. Written as DNA, the CDR3 is TGTGCCAGCAGCATGGGCCGGGACAGGTTTTCTGGGTATGGCTACACCTTC.

There are a few counts of this clone. This sequence joins TRBV7-9 and TRBJ1-1; possible D gene TRBD1, 6 bases. This CDR3 is 14 amino acids long. The germline V gene encodes CDR1 SEHNR and CDR2 FQNEAQ (reference sequence). V was trimmed by 5 bases and J by 0 bases, leaving 10 bases between them. The CDR3 loop is CASSPWTVNTEAFF. CDR3 nucleotide sequence: TGTGCCAGCAGCCCGTGGACAGTGAACACTGAAGCTTTCTTT.

The chain couples TRBV28 to TRBJ2-1, with a possible D match to TRBD2 (5 bases). Trimming removed 5 bases from V and 7 bases from J, with 9 bases in between. CDR1 is MDHEN and CDR2 is SYDVKM in the germline V gene. This CDR3 is built from 12 residues. The CDR3 coding sequence is TGTGCCAGCAGTACCCCGGGGAATGAGCAGTTCTTC. It encodes CASSTPGNEQFF.

This sequence joins TRBV6-1 and TRBJ2-5, with no clear D. The last part of the DNA fits TRBJ2-7 better; the J call may be wrong. CDR3 length: 14 residues. From germline, CDR1 is MNHNS and CDR2 SASEGT. This CDR3 reads CASSVQDPSYEQYF. The CDR3 DNA follows: TGTGCCAGCAGTGTGCAGGATCCCTCCTACGAGCAGTACTTC.

The rearrangement links TRBV10-3 to TRBJ2-3; D remains ambiguous. Germline V gene lookup returns CDR1 ENHRY and CDR2 SYGVKD. The V gene lost 4 bases and the J gene lost 2 bases, with 16 bases spanning the gap. The CDR3 totals 16 residues. CDR3 in amino acids: CAISGSTVFTTDTQYF. The DNA of the CDR3 is TGTGCCATCAGTGGGTCGACTGTATTTACCACAGATACGCAGTATTTT.

This clone was observed a handful of times. This chain links TRBV10-3 with TRBJ2-2; TRBD2 agrees at 9 bases. Trimming cost V 0 bases and J 5 bases; bases outside gene matches: 4. The CDR3 has 16 amino acids. Per germline, CDR1 ENHRY and CDR2 SYGVKD. The CDR3 loop is CAISESPSGKTGELFF. The CDR3 DNA reads TGTGCCATCAGTGAGTCGCCTAGCGGGAAAACCGGGGAGCTGTTTTTT.

V gene TRBV11-1 combines with J gene TRBJ2-7; D gene unclear. With 1 base removed from V and 6 bases from J, the gap between germline ends came to 10 bases. The CDR3 runs to 13 residues. Germline V lookup: CDR1 SGHAT, CDR2 FQDESV (reference sequence). The CDR3 region has the DNA TGTGCCAGCAGCTTAGACAGTTCTGGCGAGCAGTACTTC. Protein: CASSLDSSGEQYF. The variable domain in full, with the rest retrieved from reference TRBV11-1 and TRBJ2-7, is EAEVAQSPRYKITEKSQAVAFWCDPISGHATLYWYRQILGQGPELLVQFQDESVVDDSQLPKDRFSAERLKGVDSTLKIQPAELGDSAMYLCASSLDSSGEQYFGPGTRLTVT.